This record looks at one TCR beta chain sequence and its context. The data are from a study of blood T cell repertoires in COVID-19. Study in general: COVID-19 samples collected from the United States, Italy and Spain covered acute and convalescent phases. From T cells, B-cell-depleted T cells, or PBMCs came the material, which was cDNA or gDNA.

Germline CDR1 reads LGHDT; CDR2 reads YNNKEL (reference sequence). V lost 2 bases, J lost 5 bases, and 9 bases stayed unmatched. The CDR3 extends over 19 amino acids. Authors' analysis steps: Cell counts per sample came from amplifying reference gene primers. This table comes from immunoSEQ multiplex PCR, and its TCRdb copy is limited to in-frame clones, with some not included. D and trimming were read from the DNA, whereas the V and J calls and clone size are those reported in that table. The profile shows approximately 170,000 clones, roughly four fifths of them singletons. This clonotype was sampled from a man between 65 and 80 years old who had recovered from COVID-19. The chain carries TRBV3-1 (or the pseudogene TRBV3-2) and TRBJ2-2; TRBD2 matches 15 bases. What was sequenced was peripheral blood. In DNA, the CDR3 is TGTGCCAGCAGCCAACTCACCTGGACTAGCGGGAGGGGTACCGGGGAGCTGTTTTTT. Translated, it gives CASSQLTWTSGRGTGELFF.